A selection of T cell receptor beta chains follows, all from one sample in a study of blood T cell repertoires in COVID-19. Data came from immunoSEQ multiplex PCR; TCRdb stores just in-frame clones and leaves some out. The table lists about 200,000 clones, roughly 80% of them singletons. The specimen was peripheral blood. These TCRs come from a woman at least 80 years old with COVID-19, enrolled during active disease. Both conserved end residues are part of each CDR3. The D gene is left open where the match is weak. Some rows mark clone size as missing; the rest say once, few, many or name a class of expanded clone.

>-|TRBJ2-5|TRBD1|TRBV5-1
CASSFSGGAGGETQYF
TGCGCCAGCAGCTTCTCTGGGGGCGCAGGGGGAGAGACCCAGTACTTC
>-|TRBJ1-5|TRBD1|TRBV18
CASSPGTGQAQPQHF
TGTGCCAGCTCACCGGGGACGGGACAGGCACAGCCCCAGCATTTT
>-|TRBJ2-3|TRBD2|TRBV10-3
CAIALRIAGGPSGDTQYF
TGTGCCATCGCCCTCAGGATAGCGGGAGGACCCTCGGGGGATACGCAGTATTTT
>-|TRBJ2-1|-|TRBV5-1
CASSPPERTLTNEQFF
TGCGCCAGCAGCCCGCCTGAGCGGACCTTGACGAATGAGCAGTTCTTC
>-|TRBJ2-5|TRBD2|TRBV5-1
CASSLALAGWETQYF
TGCGCCAGCAGCTTGGCGCTAGCGGGGTGGGAGACCCAGTACTTC
>-|TRBJ1-1|TRBD1|TRBV5-1
CASSGTGGNLNTEAFF
TGCGCCAGCAGCGGGACAGGGGGTAACCTTAACACTGAAGCTTTCTTT
>-|TRBJ1-2|TRBD1|TRBV11-2
CASSLAGTVNYGYTF
TGTGCCAGCAGCTTAGCCGGGACAGTTAACTATGGCTACACCTTC
>few|TRBJ2-3|-|TRBV7-2
CASTPWGYTDTQYF
TGTGCCAGCACCCCTTGGGGCTACACAGATACGCAGTATTTT
>few|TRBJ2-7|-|TRBV2
CASSEANSYEQYF
TGTGCCAGCAGTGAGGCAAACTCCTACGAGCAGTACTTC
>-|TRBJ1-5|TRBD1|TRBV5-4
CASSIAGQGVGQPQHF
TGTGCCAGCAGCATTGCGGGGCAGGGGGTAGGTCAGCCCCAGCATTTT
>-|TRBJ1-6|-|TRBV10-3
CAISESARENSPLHF
TGTGCCATCAGTGAGTCGGCCAGGGAAAATTCACCCCTCCACTTT
>-|TRBJ2-5|-|TRBV5-1
CASSLGYSFQETQYF
TGCGCCAGCAGCTTAGGATACAGTTTCCAAGAGACCCAGTACTTC
>-|TRBJ2-4|-|TRBV9
CASSPLTGNIQYF
TGTGCCAGCAGCCCCCTGACCGGGAACATTCAGTACTTC
>-|TRBJ1-5|-|TRBV19
CASTETGLRVTQHF
TGTGCCAGTACCGAGACAGGCCTCCGGGTTACCCAGCATTTT
>once|TRBJ1-2|-|TRBV6-1
CASSEWPDTNPARTF
TGTGCCAGCAGTGAATGGCCCGACACCAACCCCGCGCGCACCTTC
>-|TRBJ2-3|TRBD2|TRBV3-1/TRBV3-2
CASSQVGGGGTDTQYF
TGTGCCAGCAGCCAAGTGGGCGGGGGAGGCACAGATACGCAGTATTTT
>-|TRBJ1-2|-|TRBV5-1
CASSLGTTGGYTF
TGCGCCAGCAGCTTGGGGACTACCGGCGGCTACACCTTC
>-|TRBJ1-2|-|TRBV5-1
CASSRVDWAGGYTF
TGCGCCAGCAGCCGAGTGGACTGGGCGGGTGGCTACACCTTC
>-|TRBJ2-7|TRBD1|TRBV6-6
CASSYLGQGAGEQYF
TGTGCCAGCAGTTACCTAGGACAGGGGGCGGGAGAGCAGTACTTC
>-|TRBJ1-6|TRBD1|TRBV28
CASRNRGSSPLHF
TGTGCCAGCAGAAACAGGGGATCATCACCCCTCCACTTT
>-|TRBJ1-5|-|TRBV27
CASSPSSGNQPQHF
TGTGCCAGCAGTCCCTCCTCGGGCAATCAGCCCCAGCATTTT
>-|TRBJ1-2|-|TRBV3-1/TRBV3-2
CASSPTGTMNYGYTF
TGTGCCAGCAGCCCCACCGGGACAATGAACTATGGCTACACCTTC
>-|TRBJ1-2|TRBD1|TRBV27
CASRRSGGYGYTF
TGTGCCAGCAGGAGGTCAGGGGGCTATGGCTACACCTTC
>-|TRBJ2-1|TRBD2|TRBV7-3
CASSLASGYNEQFF
TGTGCCAGCAGCTTAGCTAGCGGATACAATGAGCAGTTCTTC
>-|TRBJ1-1|-|TRBV2
CASSEESGTEAFF
TGTGCCAGCAGTGAAGAGTCGGGAACTGAAGCTTTCTTT
>-|TRBJ1-2|-|TRBV15
CATSPRQGEYGYGYTF
TGTGCCACCAGCCCCCGGCAGGGCGAATACGGCTATGGCTACACCTTC
>once|TRBJ1-5|-|TRBV27
CASRRGYSNQPQHF
TGTGCCAGTCGCAGGGGTTATAGCAATCAGCCCCAGCATTTT
>-|TRBJ2-7|TRBD2|TRBV25-1
CASSQAGAYEQYF
TGTGCCAGCAGCCAGGCGGGGGCCTACGAGCAGTACTTC
>once|TRBJ2-7|-|TRBV27
CASSKQDGEQYF
TGTGCCAGCAGTAAACAGGATGGCGAGCAGTACTTC
>-|TRBJ2-1|TRBD2|TRBV9
CASSAGLAGGRNEQFF
TGTGCCAGCAGCGCCGGACTAGCGGGAGGTCGGAATGAGCAGTTCTTC
>-|TRBJ1-2|TRBD1|TRBV19
CASSKNRGGGYGYTF
TGTGCCAGTAGTAAAAACAGGGGAGGAGGCTATGGCTACACCTTC
>once|TRBJ1-1|-|TRBV20-1
CSARRELAFF
TGCAGTGCTAGGAGAGAGTTAGCTTTCTTT
>-|TRBJ1-6|-|TRBV23-1
CASSPLPEGEAWNSPLHF
TGCGCCAGCAGTCCCCTCCCAGAGGGTGAGGCCTGGAATTCACCCCTCCACTTT
>-|TRBJ2-1|TRBD2|TRBV11-2
CASSLMSGAHNEQFF
TGTGCCAGCAGCCTCATGAGCGGGGCTCACAATGAGCAGTTCTTC
>-|TRBJ1-1|-|TRBV11-2
CASSSSLLNTEAFF
TGTGCCAGCAGCTCTTCCCTTTTGAACACTGAAGCTTTCTTT
>-|TRBJ2-7|-|TRBV5-1
CASSLASGAGVSYEQYF
TGCGCCAGCAGCTTGGCTAGTGGAGCAGGGGTCTCCTACGAGCAGTACTTC
>few|TRBJ2-3|-|TRBV7-2
CASSLAGPRVDTQYF
TGTGCCAGCAGCTTGGCGGGCCCGAGGGTTGATACGCAGTATTTT
>-|TRBJ1-1|-|TRBV12-3/TRBV12-4
CASSWGGTEAFF
TGTGCCAGCAGTTGGGGGGGCACTGAAGCTTTCTTT
>-|TRBJ2-1|TRBD2|TRBV7-9
CASSTSGRGSGNEQFF
TGTGCCAGCAGCACTAGCGGGAGGGGATCCGGGAATGAGCAGTTCTTC
>-|TRBJ1-1|-|TRBV29-1
CSVELTTALNTEAFF
TGCAGCGTTGAATTGACAACGGCCTTGAACACTGAAGCTTTCTTT
>-|TRBJ1-3|-|TRBV9
CASSQAGTRLHAGNTIYF
TGTGCCAGCAGCCAAGCCGGGACACGGTTACACGCTGGAAACACCATATATTTT
>-|TRBJ2-7|TRBD2|TRBV7-9
CASSLAEAGGLDEQYF
TGTGCCAGCAGCTTAGCTGAGGCGGGGGGGCTAGACGAGCAGTACTTC
>-|TRBJ1-1|TRBD1|TRBV19
CASTRTGNTEAFF
TGTGCCAGTACCCGGACAGGGAACACTGAAGCTTTCTTT
>-|TRBJ1-6|TRBD1|TRBV18
CASSSPDRGLRNSPLHF
TGTGCCAGCTCATCTCCGGACAGGGGGCTCCGTAATTCACCCCTCCACTTT
>-|TRBJ2-1|TRBD2|TRBV9
CASSVLAGYNEQFF
TGTGCCAGCAGCGTACTAGCGGGGTACAATGAGCAGTTCTTC
>-|TRBJ1-1|TRBD1|TRBV5-5
CASSEGQVLMNTEAFF
TGTGCCAGCAGCGAGGGACAGGTGCTAATGAACACTGAAGCTTTCTTT
>-|TRBJ2-3|-|TRBV24-1
CATSDHRVGSDTQYF
TGTGCCACCAGTGATCACAGGGTGGGTTCAGATACGCAGTATTTT
>-|TRBJ2-5|-|TRBV5-1
CASSLGELGETQYF
TGCGCCAGCAGCTTGGGCGAGCTGGGCGAGACCCAGTACTTC
>-|TRBJ1-5|TRBD1|TRBV28
CASSTGQGNNQPQHF
TGTGCCAGCAGTACGGGACAGGGAAACAATCAGCCCCAGCATTTT
>-|TRBJ2-7|TRBD1|TRBV29-1
CSGSDRGREQYF
TGCAGCGGGTCAGACAGGGGGCGCGAGCAGTACTTC
>once|TRBJ2-4|TRBD1|TRBV18
CASSPDRGAKNIQYF
TGTGCCAGCTCCCCCGACAGGGGAGCCAAAAACATTCAGTACTTC
>-|TRBJ1-1|-|TRBV5-1
CASSQSSTGVNTEAFF
TGCGCCAGCAGCCAAAGTTCGACAGGAGTGAACACTGAAGCTTTCTTT
>-|TRBJ1-2|TRBD1|TRBV6-5
CASRQGAEGYTF
TGTGCCAGCAGGCAGGGGGCGGAAGGCTACACCTTC
>few|TRBJ2-7|TRBD2|TRBV4-1
CASSQAGRGGLDEQYF
TGCGCCAGCAGCCAGGCGGGCCGGGGGGGCCTCGACGAGCAGTACTTC